The 3 T cell receptor beta chains below come from one sample, sequenced in a study of T cells in Graves' hyperthyroidism and ophthalmopathy. Amplified regions were TCR beta CDR3 sequences from RNA transcripts. The TCR CDR3 first-round RT-PCR relied on the HTBI primer set. Each CDR3 protein gets one entry after TCRdb re-called the multiplex PCR reads with MiXCR. The sample contains 640,000 or so distinct CDR3 sequences, roughly 14% of which appear only once. The source material was blood. The receptors come from a woman in her forties with Graves' ophthalmopathy.

This clonotype was detected many times. The chain carries TRBV27 and TRBJ1-2, with 7 bases that match TRBD1. V dropped 4 bases and J dropped 6; count of bases not matched to a gene: 14. Looked up from germline, CDR1 is MNHEY and CDR2 is SMNVEV (reference sequence). CDR3 length equals 16 residues. The CDR3 region has the DNA TGTGCCAGCAGTTCGGGACCATCTTCGGACAGGAATGGCTACACCTTC. Its protein product is CASSSGPSSDRNGYTF.

This chain links TRBV19 with TRBJ2-7, with D possibly TRBD2 on 6 matching bases. Germline-derived CDR1 and CDR2 are LNHDA and SQIVND (reference sequence). The CDR3 extends over 14 amino acids. The V end was cut by 5 bases, the J end by 9 bases, with 20 bases between. The CDR3 region has the DNA TGTGCCAGTAGTGCGACCCGGGACTCAGATTTGCAGTACTTC. It codes for CASSATRDSDLQYF.

This clonotype has ten or more counts. V is TRBV29-1 and J is TRBJ2-5; D is ambiguous. The CDR3 is made up of 13 amino acids. V shed 6 bases and J shed 5 bases, with 16 bases lying between them. Germline V gene data show CDR1 as SQVTM and CDR2 as ANQGSEA. In DNA, the CDR3 is TGCAGCGTAGGACCTGAAATAAGGGAGACCCAGTACTTC. Its protein is CSVGPEIRETQYF. The full variable domain, rest sourced from reference TRBV29-1 and TRBJ2-5, is SAVISQKPSRDICQRGTSLTIQCQVDSQVTMMFWYRQQPGQSLTLIATANQGSEATYESGFVIDKFPISRPNLTFSTLTVSNMSPEDSSIYLCSVGPEIRETQYFGPGTRLLVL.